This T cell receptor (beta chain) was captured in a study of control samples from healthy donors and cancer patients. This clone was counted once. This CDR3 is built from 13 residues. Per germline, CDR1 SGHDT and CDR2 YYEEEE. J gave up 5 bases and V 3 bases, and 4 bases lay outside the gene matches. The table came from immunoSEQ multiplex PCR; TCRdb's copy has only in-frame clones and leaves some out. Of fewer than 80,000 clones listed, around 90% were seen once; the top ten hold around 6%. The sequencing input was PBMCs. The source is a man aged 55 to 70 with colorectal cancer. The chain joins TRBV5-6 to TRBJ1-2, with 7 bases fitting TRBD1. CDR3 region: CASSSDRQYGYTF. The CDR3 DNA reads TGTGCCAGCAGCTCGGACAGGCAGTATGGCTACACCTTC.